The 8 T cell receptor beta chains below all came from one sample that was sequenced in a study of OX40 agonist ivuxolimab in advanced cancers. Libraries were prepared by immunoSEQ multiplex PCR; TCRdb keeps only in-frame clonotypes and omits some of them. This sample has tens of thousands of clones, with more than 90% found just once. The sequencing used CD4+ or CD8+ T cells sorted from blood, collected in a trial of the OX40 agonist ivuxolimab. The receptors come from an adult with an advanced solid tumor such as melanoma, head and neck, liver or kidney cancer.

The chain recombines TRBV7-9 with TRBJ2-7; no definite D call. The CDR3 length is 15 residues. V lost 2 bases to trimming and J lost 0 bases, with 11 bases between them. Germline V gene data show CDR1 as SEHNR and CDR2 as FQNEAQ (reference sequence). CDR3 DNA sequence: TGTGCCAGCAGCTTAAGGGAACTCAACTCCTACGAGCAGTACTTC. This encodes CASSLRELNSYEQYF.

This rearrangement joins TRBV11-2 to TRBJ2-1; D may be TRBD2 (5 bases). The CDR3 runs 15 residues. Germline loops: CDR1 SGHAT, CDR2 FQNNGV. V was clipped by 3 bases and J by 4 bases, with 13 bases between them. The CDR3 coding sequence is TGTGCCAGCAGCTTCTACGGTGTAGCGTACAATGAGCAGTTCTTC. Its translation: CASSFYGVAYNEQFF.

This sequence joins TRBV2 and TRBJ1-4; TRBD1 is a possible D gene (5 bases). V was shortened by 7 bases and J by 4 bases, with 13 bases between the two germline ends. Per the germline V gene, CDR1 is SNHLY and CDR2 is FYNNEI. The CDR3 loop spans 14 amino acids. The CDR3: CASTVSRVNEKLFF. The DNA for the CDR3 is TGTGCCAGCACTGTGTCCAGGGTTAATGAAAAACTGTTTTTT. Combining the CDR3 with reference TRBV2 and TRBJ1-4 gives the whole variable domain EPEVTQTPSHQVTQMGQEVILRCVPISNHLYFYWYRQILGQKVEFLVSFYNNEISEKSEIFDDQFSVERPDGSNFTLKIRSTKLEDSAMYFCASTVSRVNEKLFFGSGTQLSVL.

The chain carries TRBV28 and TRBJ1-1; D perhaps matches TRBD1 (5 bases). The CDR3 totals 15 residues. The ends were cut back, 6 bases at V and 2 bases at J, with 16 bases in the middle. CDR1 is MDHEN and CDR2 is SYDVKM in the germline V gene. The CDR3: CASREVLGDNTEAFF. CDR3 DNA sequence: TGTGCCAGCAGGGAGGTATTGGGGGACAACACTGAAGCTTTCTTT.

V usage is TRBV2 and J usage is TRBJ2-7, with unresolved D. In germline, CDR1 is SNHLY, CDR2 FYNNEI. The CDR3 is 13 amino acids. V was shortened by 7 bases and J by 0 bases, with 10 bases between the two germline ends. The DNA of the CDR3 is TGTGCCAGCAAGGCAGGCAGCTCCTACGAGCAGTACTTC. Amino acids: CASKAGSSYEQYF.

This sequence joins TRBV27 and TRBJ1-3; 8 bases are a match to TRBD1. V gave up 6 bases and J gave up 6 bases; unmatched junction bases: 7. CDR1 is MNHEY and CDR2 is SMNVEV in the germline V gene (reference sequence). This CDR3 spans 14 amino acids. CDR3 bases: TGTGCCAGCAGGAGGACAGGGATCGCAAACACCATATATTTT. Protein product: CASRRTGIANTIYF.

This chain links TRBV7-2 with TRBJ2-5; D possibly uses TRBD1 or TRBD2 (5 bases each). Germline V gene sequence: CDR1 SGHTA, CDR2 FQGNSA. V was cut by 1 base and J by 5 bases, with 17 bases left in between. The CDR3 is made up of 16 amino acids. The CDR3 region is CASSLGVVTGRETQYF. In DNA, the CDR3 is TGTGCCAGCAGCTTAGGGGTTGTTACGGGACGCGAGACCCAGTACTTC.

A word on this clone: At one boundary the junction diverges from the germline segment, which might be a read error. V usage is TRBV4-2 and J usage is TRBJ1-5, with D perhaps TRBD1 (6 bases). CDR1 and CDR2 (germline): LGHNA, YNFKEQ. The CDR3 consists of 14 residues. Written as DNA, the CDR3 is TGTGCCAGCAGCCAAGTGGGGGGCAAACAGCCCCAGCATTTT. This gives the protein CASSQVGGKQPQHF.